The clone carrying this TCR beta chain was detected a few times. Antigen: not known. Libraries were made from TCR beta cDNA, and they carried unique molecular identifiers. TCRdb itself ran the PCR reads through MiXCR, one entry per CDR3 protein. The data hold 750,000 to 950,000 distinct CDR3 sequences, with roughly 58% observed a single time. This entry belongs to a study of post-analysis software for immune sequencing data. Turning to the study itself: Multiple sclerosis in the patients followed relapsing-remitting, secondary progressive and progressive-relapsing courses.

The CDR3 runs 14 residues. V gave up 1 base and J gave up 10 bases, with 16 bases separating them. The germline V gene encodes CDR1 LGHNA and CDR2 YNFKEQ. Findings of the study overall: Among multiple sclerosis patients, normalized Chao1 diversity was significantly below that of controls. Five or six TRBV segments, TRBV5-6, TRBV5-1 and TRBV20-1 among them, were found more frequent in patients than controls. Clustering by F measure revealed strong co-clustering among samples prepared together in one batch.

The sequence derives from a girl aged 5-17 years with multiple sclerosis. Sequences were obtained from blood. The rearrangement joins TRBV4-2 to TRBJ1-2; weak D call: TRBD1 (5 bases). The DNA for the CDR3 is TGTGCCAGCAGCCAAGTCGACGGGACCAAAAACTACACCTTC. This gives the protein CASSQVDGTKNYTF.